The 20 T cell receptor beta chains in this list originate from one sample, sequenced in a study of cytomegalovirus exposure and HLA in healthy donors (dated by TCRdb to 2016 to 2017). Libraries came from the immunoSEQ multiplex PCR assay. A mixture of 60 forward primers for TCR Vbeta segments and 13 reverse primers for TCR Jbeta segments was used in the multiplex PCR. Here the immuneACCESS table is served through TCRdb, limited to in-frame sequences with V and J called. Missing clones are a known gap in these copies; in checked studies unresolved V genes cover under half, and the rest lacks a known reason. This sample holds 70,000 to 95,000 clones; 65% to 80% were observed only once. The top ten clonotypes cover about an eighth of the sample. The material sequenced was PBMCs. The receptors here all came from a human donor in good health.

The gene calls are TRBV7-9 and TRBJ1-4, with 7 bases that match TRBD1. Trimming removed 2 bases from V and 3 bases from J; junction bases left unmatched: 3. The CDR3 has 15 amino acids. Per the germline V gene, CDR1 is SEHNR and CDR2 is FQNEAQ (reference sequence). This CDR3 is CASSLNGQANEKLFF. In DNA form, the CDR3 reads TGTGCCAGCAGCTTAAACGGACAGGCTAATGAAAAACTGTTTTTT.

This clone was observed a single time. The chain combines TRBV5-1 with TRBJ1-6; the match to TRBD1 covers 7 bases. Germline lookup yields CDR1 SGHRS and CDR2 YFSETQ. The V segment lost 4 bases and the J segment 5 bases; nucleotides outside the gene matches: 3. This CDR3 has 14 residues. CDR3 amino acids: CASSRGQNNSPLHF. The DNA for the CDR3 is TGCGCCAGCAGCCGGGGACAGAATAATTCACCCCTCCACTTT.

The chain is built from TRBV7-9 and TRBJ2-5; 8 nucleotides match TRBD1. The CDR3 covers 14 residues. Germline CDR1 SEHNR, CDR2 FQNEAQ (reference sequence). The junction had 4 bases not matched to a gene; V was cut back by 5 bases and J by 2 bases. The CDR3 sequence: CASSPDRAQETQYF. CDR3 coding DNA: TGTGCCAGCAGCCCGGACAGGGCACAAGAGACCCAGTACTTC.

The rearrangement links TRBV19 to TRBJ2-7, with 11 nucleotides matching TRBD2. V lost 2 bases, J lost 0 bases, and 9 bases stayed unmatched. Germline assignment: CDR1 LNHDA and CDR2 SQIVND (reference sequence). CDR3 size: 18 residues. CDR3 nucleotides: TGTGCCAGTAGTATAACTAGCGGGGGCCAGATCAGCTCCTACGAGCAGTACTTC. Translated: CASSITSGGQISSYEQYF.

The chain joins TRBV6-1 to TRBJ2-2, with 7 bases matching TRBD2. V gave up 7 bases and J gave up 4 bases; unmatched junction bases: 6. Germline CDR1 MNHNS, CDR2 SASEGT. CDR3 length equals 14 residues. The CDR3 DNA sequence: TGTGCCAGCACCGGGACTATCATCACCGGGGAGCTGTTTTTT. Protein sequence: CASTGTIITGELFF.

The V call is TRBV11-2, the J call TRBJ1-5, with a weak D call TRBD1 (5 bases). CDR3 length: 13 residues. CDR1 and CDR2 (germline): SGHAT, FQNNGV. Trimming cost V 6 bases and J 7 bases, with 13 bases left between them. CDR3 sequence (DNA): TGTGCCAGCAGTTCCAGGGTGGGGCAGCCCCAGCATTTT. It translates to CASSSRVGQPQHF.

CDR3 sequence reads: CASSLGEGFPGNTIYF. CDR3 in DNA: TGTGCCAGCAGCTTAGGGGAGGGGTTTCCTGGAAACACCATATATTTT. V is TRBV7-9 and J is TRBJ1-3, with D maybe TRBD1 (5 bases). Looked up from germline, CDR1 is SEHNR and CDR2 is FQNEAQ (reference sequence). This CDR3 has 16 amino acids. The germline V and J ends were trimmed by 1 base and 2 bases, with 12 bases remaining between them.

The V and J genes are TRBV10-3 and TRBJ1-1; 7 bases are shared with TRBD1. Losses at the gene ends were 3 bases for V and 2 bases for J; bases not matched to a gene: 3. The CDR3 runs 14 residues. Germline CDR1 and CDR2: ENHRY and SYGVKD. CDR3 region: CAISDRDRNTEAFF. Written as DNA, the CDR3 is TGTGCCATCAGTGACCGGGACAGAAACACTGAAGCTTTCTTT.

The chain links TRBV5-4 to TRBJ1-1, with unresolved D. The ends were cut back, 5 bases at V and 1 base at J, with 18 bases in the middle. This CDR3 contains 16 residues. Germline lookup yields CDR1 SGHNT and CDR2 YYREEE (reference sequence). The CDR3 reads CASSNPTRHPNTEAFF. In DNA form, the CDR3 reads TGTGCCAGCAGTAACCCTACGAGGCATCCGAACACTGAAGCTTTCTTT.

In the case of this clone: At one boundary the junction diverges from the germline segment, which might be a read error. The chain is built from TRBV30 and TRBJ1-6; D gene uncertain. The germline V gene has CDR1 GTSNPN and CDR2 SVGIG (reference sequence). The CDR3 has 13 residues. DNA for the CDR3: TGTGCCTGGAGTCCTGACTTAAAATCACCCCTCAACTTT. It is translated as CAWSPDLKSPLNF.

This sequence joins TRBV11-3 and TRBJ2-7; D is unresolved. The length of the CDR3 is 12 residues. Germline-derived CDR1 and CDR2 are SGHNT and YENEEA. V was cut by 1 base and J by 7 bases, with 8 bases left in between. CDR3 nucleotides: TGTGCCAGCAGCTTAGGCCCGAGAGAGCAGTACTTC. It yields the protein CASSLGPREQYF.

The chain carries TRBV6-1 and TRBJ1-2; 9 bases match TRBD1. Germline CDR1 and CDR2: MNHNS and SASEGT. The CDR3 is made up of 13 amino acids. Trimming cost V 6 bases and J 8 bases; bases outside gene matches: 7. The CDR3, as DNA: TGTGCCAGCAGACCTACAGGGGGCAGGGGCTACACCTTC. Its protein is CASRPTGGRGYTF.

The V gene is TRBV2, the J gene TRBJ1-2; TRBD1 matches 10 bases. The V gene end was trimmed by 5 bases and the J gene end by 8 bases; junction bases not matched to a gene: 11. The CDR3 extends over 15 amino acids. Germline CDR1 and CDR2: SNHLY and FYNNEI. The CDR3 spells CASSPITGTGVGYTF. In DNA, the CDR3 is TGTGCCAGCAGTCCCATTACCGGGACAGGGGTAGGCTACACCTTC. The full variable domain, rest sourced from reference TRBV2 and TRBJ1-2, is EPEVTQTPSHQVTQMGQEVILRCVPISNHLYFYWYRQILGQKVEFLVSFYNNEISEKSEIFDDQFSVERPDGSNFTLKIRSTKLEDSAMYFCASSPITGTGVGYTFGSGTRLTVV.

The chain recombines TRBV5-1 with TRBJ2-7, with D perhaps TRBD1 (7 bases). Between the trimmed V and J ends, which lost 0 bases and 4 bases, there was a span of 14 bases. This CDR3 has 15 amino acids. Germline V lookup: CDR1 SGHRS, CDR2 YFSETQ. The CDR3 bases are TGCGCCAGCAGCTTGGAGGAGGGGGCGAGGTACGAGCAGTACTTC. Residues: CASSLEEGARYEQYF.

V and J are TRBV10-3 and TRBJ1-5; 7 bases are shared with TRBD1. V was pared by 10 bases and J by 1 base, with 13 bases of the junction left unmatched. There are 16 residues in the CDR3. CDR1 and CDR2 from the germline V gene are ENHRY and SYGVKD. Written as DNA, the CDR3 is TGTGCCAGTGGGCATCAGGGGGGCGCGAGCAATCAGCCCCAGCATTTT. Amino acid sequence: CASGHQGGASNQPQHF.

The chain employs TRBV18 and TRBJ1-1; D ambiguous. The CDR3 runs to 16 residues. Looked up from germline, CDR1 is KGHSH and CDR2 is LQKENI. V lost 2 bases, J lost 3 bases, and 16 bases lay in between. CDR3 bases: TGTGCCAGCTCACCAACGGGGAGAAATAGCGACACTGAAGCTTTCTTT. Residues: CASSPTGRNSDTEAFF.

The chain is built from TRBV6-1 and TRBJ1-2, with 9 bases fitting TRBD1. This CDR3 is built from 15 residues. The germline gives CDR1 MNHNS, CDR2 SASEGT. Trimming removed 4 bases from V and 4 bases from J; junction bases left unmatched: 7. This CDR3 reads CASSVEGQGFYGYTF. In DNA, the CDR3 is TGTGCCAGCAGTGTGGAAGGACAGGGGTTCTATGGCTACACCTTC.

With respect to this clone: Relative to the germline gene, one junction end is altered; a read error may explain this. The V call is TRBV5-1, the J call TRBJ1-2, with D tentatively TRBD1 (5 bases). The CDR3 extends over 14 amino acids. The germline V gene encodes CDR1 SGHRS and CDR2 YFSETQ. Written as DNA, the CDR3 is TGCGCCAGCAGCTTGCAGGGAGGGATCGATGGCTACCCCTTC. As protein: CASSLQGGIDGYPF.

The rearrangement uses TRBV6-6 and TRBJ2-7, with D maybe TRBD2 (5 bases). The CDR3 is 12 amino acids. V lost 5 bases, J lost 2 bases, and 7 bases lay in between. Germline CDR1 and CDR2: MNHNY and SVGAGI (reference sequence). CDR3 in DNA: TGTGCCAGCAGTAACGGGGCCTACGAGCAGTACTTC. It specifies CASSNGAYEQYF.

The chain combines TRBV7-6 with TRBJ2-3; 14 nucleotides agree with TRBD2. Germline assignment: CDR1 SGHVS and CDR2 FNYEAQ. The CDR3 totals 17 residues. V lost 4 bases to trimming and J lost 4 bases; unmatched junction nucleotides: 7. CDR3: CASSSSGTSGGADTQYF. CDR3 in DNA: TGTGCCAGCAGCTCATCCGGGACTAGCGGGGGAGCAGATACGCAGTATTTT.